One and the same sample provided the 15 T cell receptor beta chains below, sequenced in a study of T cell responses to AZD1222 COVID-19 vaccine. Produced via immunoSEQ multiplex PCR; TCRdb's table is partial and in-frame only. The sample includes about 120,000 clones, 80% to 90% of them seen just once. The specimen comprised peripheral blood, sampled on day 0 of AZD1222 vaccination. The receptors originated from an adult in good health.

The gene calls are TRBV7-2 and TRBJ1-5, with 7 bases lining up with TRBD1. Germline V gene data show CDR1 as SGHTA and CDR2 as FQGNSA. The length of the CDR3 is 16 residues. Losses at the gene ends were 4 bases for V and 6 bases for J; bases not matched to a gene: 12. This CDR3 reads CASSSPRGSRGQPQHF. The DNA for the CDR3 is TGTGCCAGCAGCTCCCCCAGGGGGTCGCGGGGTCAGCCCCAGCATTTT.

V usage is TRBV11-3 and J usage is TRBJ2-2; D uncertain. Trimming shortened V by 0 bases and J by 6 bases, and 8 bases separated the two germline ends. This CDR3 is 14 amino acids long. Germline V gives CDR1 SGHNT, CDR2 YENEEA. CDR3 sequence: CASSLDITPGELFF. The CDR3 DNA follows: TGTGCCAGCAGCTTAGATATCACTCCCGGGGAGCTGTTTTTT.

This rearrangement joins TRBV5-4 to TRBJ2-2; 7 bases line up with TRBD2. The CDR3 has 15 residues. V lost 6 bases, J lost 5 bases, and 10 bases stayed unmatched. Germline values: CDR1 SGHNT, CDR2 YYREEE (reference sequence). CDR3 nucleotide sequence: TGTGCCAGCAATCGGGGAGCGGGGACGACCGGGGAGCTGTTTTTT. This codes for CASNRGAGTTGELFF.

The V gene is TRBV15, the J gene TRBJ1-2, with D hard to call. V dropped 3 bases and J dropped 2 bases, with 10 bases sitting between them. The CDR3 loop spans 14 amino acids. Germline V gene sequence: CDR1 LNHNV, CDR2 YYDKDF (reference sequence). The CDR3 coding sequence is TGTGCCACCAGCAGCCTAGAGGACAACTATGGCTACACCTTC. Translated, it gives CATSSLEDNYGYTF.

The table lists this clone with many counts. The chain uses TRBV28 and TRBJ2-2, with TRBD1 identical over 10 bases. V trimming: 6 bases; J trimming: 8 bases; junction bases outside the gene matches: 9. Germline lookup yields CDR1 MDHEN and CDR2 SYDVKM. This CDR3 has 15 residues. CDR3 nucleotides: TGTGCCAGCAGCTCCGCGGGACAGGGGAGGGGGGAGCTGTTTTTT. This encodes CASSSAGQGRGELFF.

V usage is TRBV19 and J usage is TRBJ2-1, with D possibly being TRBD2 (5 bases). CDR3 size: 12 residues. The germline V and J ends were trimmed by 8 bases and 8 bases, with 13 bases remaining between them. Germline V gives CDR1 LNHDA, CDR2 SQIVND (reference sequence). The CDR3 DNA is TGTGCCAGTCGGGATTACCCCGATGAGCAGTTCTTC. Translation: CASRDYPDEQFF.

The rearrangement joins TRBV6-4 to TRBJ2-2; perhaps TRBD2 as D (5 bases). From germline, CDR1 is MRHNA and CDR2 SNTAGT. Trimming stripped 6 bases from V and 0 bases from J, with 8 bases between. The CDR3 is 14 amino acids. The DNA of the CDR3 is TGTGCCAGCAGCGCCGGGACGAACACCGGGGAGCTGTTTTTT. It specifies CASSAGTNTGELFF.

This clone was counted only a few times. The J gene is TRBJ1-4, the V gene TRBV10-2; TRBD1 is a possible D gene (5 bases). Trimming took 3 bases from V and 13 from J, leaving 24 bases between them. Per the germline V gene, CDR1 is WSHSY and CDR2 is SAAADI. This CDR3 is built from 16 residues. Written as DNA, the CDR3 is TGCGCCAGCAGTGACCGTGTATGGCAGGGCGCAGGAAGACTGTTTTTT. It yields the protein CASSDRVWQGAGRLFF.

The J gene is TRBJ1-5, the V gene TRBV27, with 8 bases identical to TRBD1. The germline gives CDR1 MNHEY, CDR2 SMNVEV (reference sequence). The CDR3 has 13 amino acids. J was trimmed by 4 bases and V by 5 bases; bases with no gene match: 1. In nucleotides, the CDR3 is TGTGCCAGCAGTGGACAGGGAAATCAGCCCCAGCATTTT. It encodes CASSGQGNQPQHF.

CDR3 loop: CASSLPQGRHTGELFF. The DNA of the CDR3 is TGTGCCAGCAGTTTACCGCAGGGGCGGCACACCGGGGAGCTGTTTTTT. The chain links TRBV27 to TRBJ2-2; maybe TRBD1 (6 bases). Trimming removed 2 bases at V and 3 bases at J, with 13 bases between. The CDR3 length is 16 residues. Germline V gene data show CDR1 as MNHEY and CDR2 as SMNVEV (reference sequence).

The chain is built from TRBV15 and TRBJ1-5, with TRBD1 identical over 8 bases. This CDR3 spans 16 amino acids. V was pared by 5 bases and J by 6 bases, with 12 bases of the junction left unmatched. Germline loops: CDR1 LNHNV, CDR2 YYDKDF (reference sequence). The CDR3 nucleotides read TGTGCCACCAGCGGATCACAGGGGGTCTTCGGTCAGCCCCAGCATTTT. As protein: CATSGSQGVFGQPQHF.

The CDR3 protein is CASSPVAGTAIREAFF. DNA for the CDR3: TGTGCCAGCAGCCCAGTTGCTGGGACAGCAATTCGTGAAGCTTTCTTT. The V gene is TRBV7-6, the J gene TRBJ1-1; TRBD1 aligns across 7 bases. CDR3 length: 16 amino acids. Germline CDR1 SGHVS, CDR2 FNYEAQ. V shed 5 bases and J 7 bases; nucleotides not matched to a gene: 16.

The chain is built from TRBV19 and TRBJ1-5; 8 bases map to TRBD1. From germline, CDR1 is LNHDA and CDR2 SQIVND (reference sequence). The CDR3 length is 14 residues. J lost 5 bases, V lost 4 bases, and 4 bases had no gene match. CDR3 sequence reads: CASSTGGWHQPQHF. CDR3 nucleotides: TGTGCCAGTAGTACAGGGGGCTGGCATCAGCCCCAGCATTTT.

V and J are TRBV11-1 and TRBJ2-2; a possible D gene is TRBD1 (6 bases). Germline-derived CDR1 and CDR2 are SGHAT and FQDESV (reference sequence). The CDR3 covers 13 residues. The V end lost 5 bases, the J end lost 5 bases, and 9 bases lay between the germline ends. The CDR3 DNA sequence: TGTGCCAGCAGCCTAGACAGGACCGGGGAGCTGTTTTTT. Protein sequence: CASSLDRTGELFF.

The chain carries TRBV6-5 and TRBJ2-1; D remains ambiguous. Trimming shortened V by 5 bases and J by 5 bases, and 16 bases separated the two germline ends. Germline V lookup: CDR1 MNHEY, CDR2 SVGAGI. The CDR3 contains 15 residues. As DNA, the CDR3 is TGTGCCAGCAGTCTCGATCGTGGGATGGACAATGAGCAGTTCTTC. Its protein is CASSLDRGMDNEQFF.